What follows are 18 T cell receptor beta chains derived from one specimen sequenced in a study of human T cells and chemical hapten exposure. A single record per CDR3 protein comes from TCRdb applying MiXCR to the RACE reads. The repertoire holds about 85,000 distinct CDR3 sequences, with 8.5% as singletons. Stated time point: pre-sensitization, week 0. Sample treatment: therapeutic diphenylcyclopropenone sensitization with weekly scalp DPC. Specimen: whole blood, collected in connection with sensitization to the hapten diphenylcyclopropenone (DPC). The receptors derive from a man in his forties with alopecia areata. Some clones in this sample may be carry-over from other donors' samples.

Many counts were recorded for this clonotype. In DNA form, the CDR3 reads TGTGCCACCAAACAGGGTGGGTCCTCCTATGGCTACACCTTC. Protein sequence: CATKQGGSSYGYTF. The chain combines TRBV7-8 with TRBJ1-2; TRBD1 is a possible D gene (6 bases). Looked up from germline, CDR1 is SGHVS and CDR2 is FQNEAQ. The CDR3 is 14 residues long. V gave up 10 bases and J gave up 4 bases, with 19 bases separating them.

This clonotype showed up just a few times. The CDR3 sequence is CASGDLGVFIQYF. The DNA of the CDR3 is TGTGCCAGCGGGGACTTAGGAGTTTTCATTCAGTACTTC. The chain carries TRBV28 and TRBJ2-4; D is possibly TRBD2 (6 bases). Trimming took 8 bases from V and 9 from J, leaving 17 bases between them. The germline V gene has CDR1 MDHEN and CDR2 SYDVKM. The CDR3 totals 13 residues. Full variable domain (remainder filled in from reference TRBV28 and TRBJ2-4): DVKVTQSSRYLVKRTGEKVFLECVQDMDHENMFWYRQDPGLGLRLIYFSYDVKMKEKGDIPEGYSVSREKKERFSLILESASTNQTSMYLCASGDLGVFIQYFGAGTRLSVL.

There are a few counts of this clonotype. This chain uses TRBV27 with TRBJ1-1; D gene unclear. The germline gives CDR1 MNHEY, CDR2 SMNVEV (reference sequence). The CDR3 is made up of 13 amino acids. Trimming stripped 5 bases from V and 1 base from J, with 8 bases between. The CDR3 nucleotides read TGTGCCAGCAGTCCACCATCGAACACTGAAGCTTTCTTT. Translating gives CASSPPSNTEAFF.

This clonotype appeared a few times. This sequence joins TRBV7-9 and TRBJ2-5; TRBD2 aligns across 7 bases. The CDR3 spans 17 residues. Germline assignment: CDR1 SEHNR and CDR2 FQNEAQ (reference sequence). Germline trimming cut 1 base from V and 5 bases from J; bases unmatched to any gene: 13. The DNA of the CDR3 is TGTGCCAGCAGCTTAGGAGGGCTAGCGGACTGGAGGGAGACCCAGTACTTC. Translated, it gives CASSLGGLADWRETQYF.

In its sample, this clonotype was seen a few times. CDR3: CAISESLAGYASKADTQYF. The CDR3 DNA sequence: TGTGCCATCAGTGAGTCGCTAGCGGGTTACGCAAGTAAGGCAGATACGCAGTATTTT. The J gene is TRBJ2-3, the V gene TRBV10-3, with 8 bases aligning to TRBD2. The CDR3 totals 19 residues. Germline V gene data show CDR1 as ENHRY and CDR2 as SYGVKD. The V gene end was trimmed by 0 bases and the J gene end by 4 bases; junction bases not matched to a gene: 15.

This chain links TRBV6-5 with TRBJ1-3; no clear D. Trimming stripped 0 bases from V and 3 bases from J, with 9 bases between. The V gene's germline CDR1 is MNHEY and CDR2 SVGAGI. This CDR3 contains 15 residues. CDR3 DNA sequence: TGTGCCAGCAGTTACTCAGGGTTAGGTGGAAACACCATATATTTT. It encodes CASSYSGLGGNTIYF.

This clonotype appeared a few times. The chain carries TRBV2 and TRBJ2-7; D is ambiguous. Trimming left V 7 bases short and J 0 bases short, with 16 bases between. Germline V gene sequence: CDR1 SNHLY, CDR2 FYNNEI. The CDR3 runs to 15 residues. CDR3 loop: CASTTLGRSSYEQYF. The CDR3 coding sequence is TGTGCCAGCACTACCCTCGGCAGAAGCTCCTACGAGCAGTACTTC.

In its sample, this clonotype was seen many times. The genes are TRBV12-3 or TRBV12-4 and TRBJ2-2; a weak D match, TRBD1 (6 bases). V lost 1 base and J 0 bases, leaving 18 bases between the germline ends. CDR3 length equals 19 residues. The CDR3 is CASSLGRGRRGSNTGELFF. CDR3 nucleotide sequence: TGTGCCAGCAGTTTAGGGAGAGGGCGCAGGGGCTCGAACACCGGGGAGCTGTTTTTT.

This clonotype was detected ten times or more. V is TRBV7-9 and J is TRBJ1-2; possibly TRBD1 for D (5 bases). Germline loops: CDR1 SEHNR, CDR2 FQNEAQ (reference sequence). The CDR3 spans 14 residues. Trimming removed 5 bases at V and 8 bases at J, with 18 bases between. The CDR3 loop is CASSTDSPPGGYTF. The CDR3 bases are TGTGCCAGCAGCACAGACAGTCCCCCAGGAGGCTACACCTTC.

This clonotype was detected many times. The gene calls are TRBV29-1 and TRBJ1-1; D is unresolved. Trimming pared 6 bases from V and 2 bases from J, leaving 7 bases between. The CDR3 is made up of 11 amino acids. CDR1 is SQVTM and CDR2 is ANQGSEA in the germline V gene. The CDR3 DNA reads TGCAGCGTGTCGGTAAACACTGAAGCTTTCTTT. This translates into CSVSVNTEAFF.

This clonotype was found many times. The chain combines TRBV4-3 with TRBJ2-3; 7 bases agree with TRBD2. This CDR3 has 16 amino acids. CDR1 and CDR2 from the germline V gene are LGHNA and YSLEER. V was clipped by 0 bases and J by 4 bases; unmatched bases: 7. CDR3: CASSQDWGGGADTQYF. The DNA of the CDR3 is TGCGCCAGCAGCCAAGACTGGGGGGGGGGAGCAGATACGCAGTATTTT.

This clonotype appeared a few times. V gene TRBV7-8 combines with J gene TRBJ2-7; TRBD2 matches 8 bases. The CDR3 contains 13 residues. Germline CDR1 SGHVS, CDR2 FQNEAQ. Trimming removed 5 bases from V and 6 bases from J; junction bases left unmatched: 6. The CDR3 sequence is CASSPGLEREQYV. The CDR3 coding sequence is TGTGCCAGCAGCCCGGGACTAGAGCGCGAGCAGTACGTC.

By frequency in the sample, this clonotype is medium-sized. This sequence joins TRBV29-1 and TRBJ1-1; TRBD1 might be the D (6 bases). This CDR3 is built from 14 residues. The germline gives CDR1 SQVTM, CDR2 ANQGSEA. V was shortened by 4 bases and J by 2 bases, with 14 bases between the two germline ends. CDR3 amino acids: CSVVKGGINTEAFF. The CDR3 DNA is TGCAGCGTTGTTAAGGGGGGGATTAACACTGAAGCTTTCTTT.

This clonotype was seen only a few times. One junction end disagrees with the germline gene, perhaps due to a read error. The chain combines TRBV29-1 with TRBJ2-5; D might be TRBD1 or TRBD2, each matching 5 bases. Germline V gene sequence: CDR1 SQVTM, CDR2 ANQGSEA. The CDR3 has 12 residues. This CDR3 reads CSAGTSQETKYF. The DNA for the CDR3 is TGCAGCGCAGGGACGAGCCAAGAGACCAAGTACTTC.

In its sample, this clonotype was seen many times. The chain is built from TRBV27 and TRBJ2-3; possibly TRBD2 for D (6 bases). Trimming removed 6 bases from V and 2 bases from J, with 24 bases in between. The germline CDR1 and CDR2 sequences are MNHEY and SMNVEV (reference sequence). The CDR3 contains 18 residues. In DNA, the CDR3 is TGTGCCAGCAGCAACAAACCGGGACTCACGGTCCACACAGATACGCAGTATTTT. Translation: CASSNKPGLTVHTDTQYF.

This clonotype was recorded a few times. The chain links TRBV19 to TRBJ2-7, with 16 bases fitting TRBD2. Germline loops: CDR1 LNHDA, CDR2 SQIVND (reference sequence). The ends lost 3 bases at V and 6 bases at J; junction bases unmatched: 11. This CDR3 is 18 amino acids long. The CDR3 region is CASSILGLAGGPIGEQYV. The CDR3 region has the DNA TGTGCCAGTAGTATTTTGGGACTAGCGGGAGGGCCCATCGGCGAGCAGTACGTC.

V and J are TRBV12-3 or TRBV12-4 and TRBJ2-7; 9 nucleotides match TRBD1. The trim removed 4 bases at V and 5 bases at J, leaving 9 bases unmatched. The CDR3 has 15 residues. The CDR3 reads CASSWAGQGTDEQYF. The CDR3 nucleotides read TGTGCCAGCAGTTGGGCGGGACAGGGTACCGACGAGCAGTACTTC.

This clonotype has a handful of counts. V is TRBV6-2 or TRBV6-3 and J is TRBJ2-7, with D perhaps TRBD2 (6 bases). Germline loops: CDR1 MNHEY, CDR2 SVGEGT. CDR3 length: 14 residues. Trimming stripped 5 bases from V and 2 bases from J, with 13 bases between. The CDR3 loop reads CASSTTWGAYEQYF. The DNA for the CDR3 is TGTGCCAGCAGTACGACATGGGGGGCCTACGAGCAGTACTTC.